This TCR beta chain was captured by sequencing in a study of shared clonotypes between healthy human individuals. The table came from immunoSEQ multiplex PCR; TCRdb's copy has only in-frame clones and leaves some out. This sample yields some 2,400,000 clones, of which approximately 94% are seen a single time; less than 0.15% belongs to the top ten. General observations from the study: Genetic and exposure-history diversity was limited by the small donor number.

Looked up from germline, CDR1 is SNHLY and CDR2 is FYNNEI. With V trimmed by 2 bases and J by 6 bases, 6 bases remained unmatched. This CDR3 has 16 amino acids. Concerning this clone: Its antigen remains unidentified.

The TCR sequence derives from a man younger than 35 in good health. This chain links TRBV2 with TRBJ2-3, with 12 bases aligning to TRBD2. Sequencing was carried out using naive CD4+ T cells sorted from blood. The subset denotes: CD45RA+ positively selected. The CDR3 DNA reads as TGTGCCAGCAGTGAACTAGCGGGAGGGGTTGTGGATACGCAGTATTTT. It specifies CASSELAGGVVDTQYF.